What follows are 12 T cell receptor beta chains derived from one specimen sequenced in a study of blood T cell repertoires in COVID-19. Sequenced by immunoSEQ multiplex PCR; TCRdb stores in-frame clones only, minus some. The table has fewer than 350,000 clones, around 90% seen once. Material: PBMCs or T cells enriched from blood (not recorded which). The receptors shown here come from a woman between 35 and 50 years old with acute COVID-19.

J is TRBJ2-2 and V is TRBV10-3; D perhaps matches TRBD1 (8 bases). Trimming pared 9 bases from V and 5 bases from J, leaving 13 bases between. This CDR3 spans 13 amino acids. The V gene's germline CDR1 is ENHRY and CDR2 SYGVKD. The CDR3 loop reads CAMTGEGTGELFF. DNA of the CDR3: TGTGCCATGACAGGGGAGGGGACCGGGGAGCTGTTTTTT.

This clone was recorded once. The chain uses TRBV7-8 and TRBJ2-5; TRBD1 agrees at 7 bases. There are 16 residues in the CDR3. J lost 1 base, V lost 3 bases, and 8 bases had no gene match. Germline values: CDR1 SGHVS, CDR2 FQNEAQ. The CDR3 protein is CASSFKQGTAQETQYF. The CDR3 nucleotides read TGTGCCAGCAGCTTCAAACAGGGGACCGCCCAAGAGACCCAGTACTTC.

The rearrangement links TRBV5-1 to TRBJ1-2, with D perhaps matching TRBD1 (6 bases). The ends were cut back, 4 bases at V and 0 bases at J, with 19 bases in the middle. The CDR3 loop spans 17 amino acids. The germline gives CDR1 SGHRS, CDR2 YFSETQ. CDR3 loop: CASSPPFPDRTNYGYTF. In nucleotides, the CDR3 is TGCGCCAGCAGCCCACCATTCCCCGACAGGACTAACTATGGCTACACCTTC.

About this clone: A junction end diverges from the germline sequence, so it may reflect a read error. The chain links TRBV7-2 to TRBJ2-7, with a possible D match to TRBD2 (6 bases). In germline, CDR1 is SGHTA, CDR2 FQGNSA. This CDR3 comprises 12 residues. In nucleotides, the CDR3 is TGTGCCAGCAGCTTAGGTAGCTGGAGGGCCGACTTC. It is translated as CASSLGSWRADF.

The chain uses TRBV12-5 and TRBJ1-1, with D unclear. Trimming shortened V by 11 bases and J by 1 base, and 14 bases separated the two germline ends. This CDR3 spans 13 amino acids. Germline V gene data show CDR1 as LGHNT and CDR2 as FRNRAP. The CDR3: CAGDTHSNTEAFF. The CDR3 coding sequence is TGTGCTGGTGACACCCATTCGAACACTGAAGCTTTCTTT.

This chain uses TRBV24-1 with TRBJ2-1; 8 nucleotides match TRBD1. V lost 3 bases to trimming and J lost 11 bases; unmatched junction nucleotides: 8. The CDR3 spans 14 residues. Germline V gene data show CDR1 as KGHDR and CDR2 as SFDVKD. The chain's CDR3 is CATSDRVGTGKQFF. CDR3 bases: TGTGCCACCAGTGATCGTGTCGGGACAGGAAAGCAGTTCTTC.

This rearrangement joins TRBV5-4 to TRBJ2-7; TRBD1 matches 7 bases. V was clipped by 4 bases and J by 5 bases; unmatched bases: 6. The CDR3 is 13 residues long. Germline loops: CDR1 SGHNT, CDR2 YYREEE (reference sequence). CDR3 loop: CASSRDRDDEQYF. CDR3 nucleotide sequence: TGTGCCAGCAGCCGCGACAGGGACGACGAGCAGTACTTC.

The CDR3 loop reads CASSLGTRAYNEQFF. CDR3 nucleotide sequence: TGTGCCAGCAGTTTGGGGACTAGGGCCTACAATGAGCAGTTCTTC. The chain uses TRBV27 and TRBJ2-1, with 8 nucleotides matching TRBD2. Germline V gene sequence: CDR1 MNHEY, CDR2 SMNVEV (reference sequence). V lost 3 bases and J lost 2; bases outside the gene matches: 3. The CDR3 has 15 residues.

V and J are TRBV2 and TRBJ1-1; 7 nucleotides agree with TRBD1. Looked up from germline, CDR1 is SNHLY and CDR2 is FYNNEI. V shed 6 bases and J 5 bases; nucleotides not matched to a gene: 9. This CDR3 comprises 14 residues. The CDR3 DNA reads TGTGCCAGCAGCCGACAGGGTCAGGGGACTGAAGCTTTCTTT. This encodes CASSRQGQGTEAFF.

V is TRBV3-1 (or the pseudogene TRBV3-2) and J is TRBJ2-7; D may be TRBD2 (5 bases). In germline, CDR1 is LGHDT, CDR2 YNNKEL (reference sequence). Trimming shortened V by 4 bases and J by 4 bases, and 8 bases separated the two germline ends. The CDR3 has 12 amino acids. The CDR3 DNA follows: TGTGCCAGCAGCCCCCGGGGTTACGAGCAGTACTTC. It encodes CASSPRGYEQYF.

The genes are TRBV2 and TRBJ1-5, with D perhaps matching TRBD1 (5 bases). The CDR3 has 15 residues. V gave up 5 bases and J gave up 4 bases, with 15 bases separating them. Germline V CDR1 and CDR2: SNHLY, FYNNEI. CDR3 region: CASSSNRNPNQPQHF. Here the CDR3 DNA reads TGTGCCAGCAGTTCAAACAGGAACCCGAATCAGCCCCAGCATTTT.

This clone was seen only once. V and J are TRBV4-1 and TRBJ1-2, with 8 bases identical to TRBD1. J was trimmed by 2 bases and V by 2 bases; bases with no gene match: 4. Germline loops: CDR1 MGHRA, CDR2 YSYEKL. This CDR3 comprises 15 residues. Here the CDR3 reads CASSQLRGRNYGYTF. The CDR3, as DNA: TGCGCCAGCAGCCAACTCAGGGGGCGGAACTATGGCTACACCTTC.